This is a list of T cell receptor beta chains from one sample in a study of CD8+CD57+ T cells in acquired aplastic anemia. TCRdb re-called the reads through MiXCR, storing one row per CDR3 protein. The profile covers 180,000 or so distinct CDR3 sequences, with around 50% appearing a single time and 1.1% taken by the ten largest. The specimen sequenced was sorted CD4+, CD8+, or CD8+CD57+ T cells (not recorded which) from PBMCs. These TCRs come from a human donor with aplastic anemia. Both conserved end residues are part of each CDR3. The D gene is left open where the match is weak. Clone size is not always given. Where it is, it says once, few, many or a class for expanded clones.

>TRBV20-1|TRBJ2-5|NA|NA
TGCAGTGCTAAGGTCGCGCGGCAGGCCCTGTGGGAGACCCAGTACTTC
CSAKVARQALWETQYF
>TRBV5-1|TRBJ2-3|many|TRBD2
TGCGCCAGCAGCTTGGGACTAGCGGGGGGCTTGGCCACAGATACGCAGTATTTT
CASSLGLAGGLATDTQYF
>TRBV6-1|TRBJ1-1|NA|TRBD1
TGTGCCAGCATCTACCTTCCACCAGGGGGCGTGGGTATGAACACTGAAGCTTTCTTT
CASIYLPPGGVGMNTEAFF
>TRBV19|TRBJ2-7|many|TRBD1
TGTGCCAGTAGTACGCGACAGGGGGGTAGGGACGAGCAGTACTTC
CASSTRQGGRDEQYF
>TRBV10-3|TRBJ2-1|NA|NA
TGTGCCATCGGCTTCAATGAGCAGTTCTTC
CAIGFNEQFF
>TRBV5-4|TRBJ2-2|many|TRBD2
TGTGCCAGCAGCTATGGCGGGGGGCAGACCGGGGAGCTGTTTTTT
CASSYGGGQTGELFF
>TRBV5-1|TRBJ2-7|many|TRBD2
TGCGCCAGCAGCTTGGAGCGGGGGGGCAACTACGAGCAGTACTTC
CASSLERGGNYEQYF
>TRBV6-1|TRBJ1-3|NA|NA
TGTGCCAGCGCTGGATCGGGCTCTGGAAACACCATATATTTT
CASAGSGSGNTIYF
>TRBV9|TRBJ2-7|NA|NA
TGTGCCAGCAGCGTAGACTCGATGGACGAGCAGTACTTC
CASSVDSMDEQYF
>TRBV29-1|TRBJ1-2|NA|NA
TGCAGTGCCTTTTTGGGGTCTAACTATGGCTACACCTTC
CSAFLGSNYGYTF
>TRBV11-2|TRBJ2-5|NA|NA
TGTGCCAGCAGCTTAGGGGTCTCCGTGGTTAGAGCATGGGAGACCCAGTACTTC
CASSLGVSVVRAWETQYF
>TRBV24-1|TRBJ2-7|NA|NA
TGTGCCACCAGCCTCCGGGACACCCTCCTCTACGAGCAGTACTTC
CATSLRDTLLYEQYF
>TRBV9|TRBJ2-7|NA|NA
TGTGCCAGCAGCTGGGGAGTTGCGGATTCTTACGAGCAGTACTTC
CASSWGVADSYEQYF
>TRBV28|TRBJ1-1|NA|NA
TGTGCCAGCAGTTCGTCCGGGACACCGAACACTGAAGCTTTCTTT
CASSSSGTPNTEAFF
>TRBV2|TRBJ2-1|NA|NA
TGTGCCAGCAGCGGGGGATACTCCTACAATGAGCAGTTCTTC
CASSGGYSYNEQFF
>TRBV20-1|TRBJ1-2|NA|NA
TGCAGTGCTAGCCCCCAGGGGCTTCATGGCTACACCTTC
CSASPQGLHGYTF
>TRBV7-3|TRBJ2-5|NA|NA
TGTGCCAGCAGTCCGAATGGTCGGACAGAGACCCAGTACTTC
CASSPNGRTETQYF
>TRBV5-1|TRBJ2-3|many|TRBD2
TGCGCCAGCAGCCGACTAGCGGGGGGTTGGGATACGCAGTATTTT
CASSRLAGGWDTQYF
>TRBV25-1|TRBJ2-1|NA|NA
TGTGCCAGCAGTGAACCTACAGGGTCCTACAATGAGCAGTTCTTC
CASSEPTGSYNEQFF
>TRBV10-3|TRBJ2-7|NA|TRBD1
TGTGCCATCAGTGAAATACCAGGGGGCGGCTCCTACGAGCAGTACTTC
CAISEIPGGGSYEQYF
>TRBV4-3|TRBJ1-2|few|NA
TGCGCCAGCAGCCAAGATCCTCGATCTTCTAACTATGGCTACACCTTC
CASSQDPRSSNYGYTF
>TRBV19|TRBJ2-7|NA|NA
TGTGCCAGTAGTGGGGGCGGGACCGCATCCTACGAGCAGTACTTC
CASSGGGTASYEQYF
>TRBV10-3|TRBJ1-2|medium-sized|TRBD1
TGTGCCATCAGTGACCGCCGACAGGGTCCCTATGGCTACACCTTC
CAISDRRQGPYGYTF
>TRBV7-9|TRBJ2-7|NA|NA
TGTGCCAGCAGCGTTGGGGGAGGCTACGAGCAGTACTTC
CASSVGGGYEQYF
>TRBV5-5|TRBJ1-4|many|NA
TGTGCCAGCAGACCTACTCCACTCCGAGAAAAACTGTTTTTT
CASRPTPLREKLFF
>TRBV6-1|TRBJ1-3|few|TRBD1
TGTGCCAGCGGACAGGCGAACTCTGGAAACACCATATATTTT
CASGQANSGNTIYF
>TRBV20-1|TRBJ1-5|NA|NA
TGCAGTGCTAGTGCCGCGAATACTAATCAGCCCCAGCATTTT
CSASAANTNQPQHF
>TRBV5-1|TRBJ2-6|many|NA
TGCGCCAGCAGCTTGGGGGGTCAGCCCGGGGCCAACGTCCTGACTTTC
CASSLGGQPGANVLTF
>TRBV12-3/TRBV12-4|TRBJ2-5|many|TRBD1
TGTGCCAGCAGTCCTCCGGGACAGGGGGGAGAGACCCAGTACTTC
CASSPPGQGGETQYF